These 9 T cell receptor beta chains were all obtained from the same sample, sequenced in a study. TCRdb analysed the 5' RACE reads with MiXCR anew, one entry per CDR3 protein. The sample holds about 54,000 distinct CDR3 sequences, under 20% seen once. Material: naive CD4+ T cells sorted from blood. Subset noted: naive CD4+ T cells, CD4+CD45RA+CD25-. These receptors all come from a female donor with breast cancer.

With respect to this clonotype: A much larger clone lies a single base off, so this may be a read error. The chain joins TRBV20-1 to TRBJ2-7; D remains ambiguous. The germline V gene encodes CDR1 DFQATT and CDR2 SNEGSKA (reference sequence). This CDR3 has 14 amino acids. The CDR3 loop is CSARIGGKSYEQCF. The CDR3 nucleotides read TGCAGTGCTAGGATCGGCGGAAAATCCTACGAGCAGTGCTTC.

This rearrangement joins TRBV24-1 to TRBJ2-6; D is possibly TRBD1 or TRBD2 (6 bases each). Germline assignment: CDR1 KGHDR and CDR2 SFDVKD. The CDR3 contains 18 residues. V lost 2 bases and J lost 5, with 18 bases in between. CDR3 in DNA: TGTGCCACCAGTGATTCCCCGGGGGCTAGCGCTCGGGCCAACGTCCTGACTTTC. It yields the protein CATSDSPGASARANVLTF.

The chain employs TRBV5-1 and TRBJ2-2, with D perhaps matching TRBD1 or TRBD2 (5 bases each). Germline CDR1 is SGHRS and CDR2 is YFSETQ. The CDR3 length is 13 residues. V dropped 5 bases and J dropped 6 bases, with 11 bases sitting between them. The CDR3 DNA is TGCGCCAGCAGTCGGGACCGTCCCGGGGAGCTGTTTTTT. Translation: CASSRDRPGELFF.

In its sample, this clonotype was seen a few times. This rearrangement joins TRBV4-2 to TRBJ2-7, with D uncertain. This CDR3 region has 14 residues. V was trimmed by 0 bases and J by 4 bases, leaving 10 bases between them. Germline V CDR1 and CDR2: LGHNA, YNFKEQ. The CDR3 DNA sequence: TGTGCCAGCAGCCAAGATCACCAGATATACGAGCAGTACTTC. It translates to CASSQDHQIYEQYF.

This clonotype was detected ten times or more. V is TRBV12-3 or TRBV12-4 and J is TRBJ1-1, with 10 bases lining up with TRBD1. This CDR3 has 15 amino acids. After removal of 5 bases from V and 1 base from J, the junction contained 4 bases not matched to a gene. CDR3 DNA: TGTGCCAGCAGTCCGCGGACAGGGGGGAACACTGAAGCTTTCTTT. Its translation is CASSPRTGGNTEAFF.

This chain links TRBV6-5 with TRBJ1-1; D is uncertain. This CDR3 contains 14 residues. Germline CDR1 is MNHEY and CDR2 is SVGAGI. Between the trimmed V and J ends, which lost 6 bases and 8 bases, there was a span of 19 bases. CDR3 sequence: CASSPKEYRSEAFF. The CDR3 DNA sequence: TGTGCCAGCAGCCCCAAGGAGTATCGCTCCGAAGCTTTCTTT.

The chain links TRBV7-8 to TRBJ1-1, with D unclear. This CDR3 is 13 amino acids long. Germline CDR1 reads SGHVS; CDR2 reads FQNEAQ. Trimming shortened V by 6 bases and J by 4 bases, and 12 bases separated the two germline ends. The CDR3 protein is CASREGVGTEAFF. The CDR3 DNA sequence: TGTGCCAGCAGGGAGGGAGTTGGCACTGAAGCTTTCTTT.

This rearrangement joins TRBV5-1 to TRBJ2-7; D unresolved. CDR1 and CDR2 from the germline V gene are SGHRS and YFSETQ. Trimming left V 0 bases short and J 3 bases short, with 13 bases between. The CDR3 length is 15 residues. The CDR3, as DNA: TGCGCCAGCAGCTTGGGAAGCTCGACCTTCTACGAGCAGTACTTC. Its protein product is CASSLGSSTFYEQYF.

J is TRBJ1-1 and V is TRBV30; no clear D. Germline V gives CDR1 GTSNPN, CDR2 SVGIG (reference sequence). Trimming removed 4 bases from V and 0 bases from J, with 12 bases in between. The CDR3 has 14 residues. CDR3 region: CAWNFGDMNTEAFF. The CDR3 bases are TGTGCCTGGAATTTCGGGGATATGAACACTGAAGCTTTCTTT.